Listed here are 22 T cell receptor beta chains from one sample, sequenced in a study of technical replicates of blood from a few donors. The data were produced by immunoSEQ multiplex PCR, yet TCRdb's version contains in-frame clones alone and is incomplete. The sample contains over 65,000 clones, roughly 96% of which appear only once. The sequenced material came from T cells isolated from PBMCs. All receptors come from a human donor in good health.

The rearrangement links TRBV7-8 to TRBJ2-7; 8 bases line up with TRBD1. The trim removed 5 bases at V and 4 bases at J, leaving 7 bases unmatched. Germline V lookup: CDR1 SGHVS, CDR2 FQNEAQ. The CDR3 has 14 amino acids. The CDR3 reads CASSPGQGFYEQYF. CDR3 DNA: TGTGCCAGCAGCCCCGGACAGGGTTTTTACGAGCAGTACTTC.

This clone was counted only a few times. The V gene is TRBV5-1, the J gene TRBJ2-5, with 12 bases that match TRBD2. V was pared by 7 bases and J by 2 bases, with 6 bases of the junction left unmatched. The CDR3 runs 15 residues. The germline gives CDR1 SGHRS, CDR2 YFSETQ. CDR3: CASLQTSGGQETQYF. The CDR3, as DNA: TGCGCCAGCCTGCAAACTAGCGGGGGGCAAGAGACCCAGTACTTC.

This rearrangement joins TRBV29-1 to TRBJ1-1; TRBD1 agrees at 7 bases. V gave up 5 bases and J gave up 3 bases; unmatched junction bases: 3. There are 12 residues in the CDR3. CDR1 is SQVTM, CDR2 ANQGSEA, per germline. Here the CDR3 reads CSVNRGDTEAFF. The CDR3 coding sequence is TGCAGCGTTAACAGGGGCGACACTGAAGCTTTCTTT.

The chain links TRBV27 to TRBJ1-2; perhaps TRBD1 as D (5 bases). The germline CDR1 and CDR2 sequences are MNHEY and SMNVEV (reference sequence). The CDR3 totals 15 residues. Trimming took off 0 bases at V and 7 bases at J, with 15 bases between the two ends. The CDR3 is CASSLSRGRDAGYTF. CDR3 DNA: TGTGCCAGCAGTTTATCAAGGGGCAGGGATGCTGGCTACACCTTC.

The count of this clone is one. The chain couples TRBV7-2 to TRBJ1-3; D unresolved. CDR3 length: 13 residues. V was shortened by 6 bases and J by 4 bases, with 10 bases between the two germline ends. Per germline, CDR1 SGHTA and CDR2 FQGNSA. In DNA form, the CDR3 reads TGTGCCAGCAGACACAGCTCGGGAAACACCATATATTTT. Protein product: CASRHSSGNTIYF. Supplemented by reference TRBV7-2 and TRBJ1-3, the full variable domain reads GAGVSQSPSNKVTEKGKDVELRCDPISGHTALYWYRQSLGQGLEFLIYFQGNSAPDKSGLPSDRFSAERTGGSVSTLTIQRTQQEDSAVYLCASRHSSGNTIYFGEGSWLTVV.

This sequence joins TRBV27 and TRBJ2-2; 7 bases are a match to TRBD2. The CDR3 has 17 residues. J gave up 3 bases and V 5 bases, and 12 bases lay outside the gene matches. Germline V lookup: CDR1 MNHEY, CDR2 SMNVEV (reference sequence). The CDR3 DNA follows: TGTGCCAGCAGTCCTGGGTGGGGGAGGGAGGACACCGGGGAGCTGTTTTTT. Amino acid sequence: CASSPGWGREDTGELFF.

The CDR3: CASSPRGGPDTDTQYF. The CDR3 DNA follows: TGCGCCAGCAGCCCCCGGGGAGGGCCGGACACAGATACGCAGTATTTT. V and J are TRBV4-1 and TRBJ2-3, with 7 bases lining up with TRBD2. J lost 2 bases, V lost 4 bases, and 9 bases had no gene match. This CDR3 has 16 amino acids. Germline V gene data show CDR1 as MGHRA and CDR2 as YSYEKL.

CDR3: CASSPTRDAQFF. The CDR3 DNA reads as TGTGCCAGCAGCCCCACTAGAGACGCGCAGTTCTTC. The chain couples TRBV11-2 to TRBJ2-1, with D possibly matching TRBD2 (5 bases). Deletions cut 5 bases from V and 12 bases from J, with 14 bases between. The CDR3 loop spans 12 amino acids. Germline CDR1 SGHAT, CDR2 FQNNGV.

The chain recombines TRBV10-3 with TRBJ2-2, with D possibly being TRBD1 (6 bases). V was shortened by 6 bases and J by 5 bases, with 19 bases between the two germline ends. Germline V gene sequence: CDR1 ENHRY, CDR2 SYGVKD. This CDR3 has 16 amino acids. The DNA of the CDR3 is TGTGCCATCAGAGAGGGAAACGTGGGGGCGACCGGGGAGCTGTTTTTT. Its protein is CAIREGNVGATGELFF.

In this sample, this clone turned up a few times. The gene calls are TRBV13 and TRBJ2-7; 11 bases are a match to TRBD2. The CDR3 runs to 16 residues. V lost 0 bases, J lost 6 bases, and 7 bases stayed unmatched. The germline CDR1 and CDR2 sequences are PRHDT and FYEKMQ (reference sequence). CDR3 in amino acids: CASSLGSFGTSGEQYF. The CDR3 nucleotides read TGTGCCAGCAGCTTAGGATCATTTGGGACTAGCGGCGAGCAGTACTTC.

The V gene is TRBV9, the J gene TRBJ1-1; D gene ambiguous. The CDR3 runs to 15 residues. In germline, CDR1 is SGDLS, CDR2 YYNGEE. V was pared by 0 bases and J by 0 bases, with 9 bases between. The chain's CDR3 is CASSVAAQMNTEAFF. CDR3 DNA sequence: TGTGCCAGCAGCGTAGCAGCACAGATGAACACTGAAGCTTTCTTT.

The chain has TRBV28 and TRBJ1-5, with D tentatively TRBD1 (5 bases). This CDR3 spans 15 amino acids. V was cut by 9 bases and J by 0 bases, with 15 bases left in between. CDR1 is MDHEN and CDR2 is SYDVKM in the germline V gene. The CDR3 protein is CASSFGGFSNQPQHF. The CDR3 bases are TGTGCCAGTTCGTTCGGGGGATTTAGCAATCAGCCCCAGCATTTT.

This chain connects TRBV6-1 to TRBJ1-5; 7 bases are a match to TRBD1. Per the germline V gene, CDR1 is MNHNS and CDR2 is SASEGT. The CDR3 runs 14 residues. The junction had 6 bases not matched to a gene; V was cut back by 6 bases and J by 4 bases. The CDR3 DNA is TGTGCCAGCAGCGGACAGGTACTAAATCAGCCCCAGCATTTT. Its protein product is CASSGQVLNQPQHF.

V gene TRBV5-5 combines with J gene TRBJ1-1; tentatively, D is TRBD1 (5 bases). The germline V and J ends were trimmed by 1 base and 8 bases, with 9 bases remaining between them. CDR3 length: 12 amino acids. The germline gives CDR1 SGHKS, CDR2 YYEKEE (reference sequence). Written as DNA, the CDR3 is TGTGCCAGCAGCTTGTCCCCAGGGGAAGCTTTCTTT. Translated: CASSLSPGEAFF.

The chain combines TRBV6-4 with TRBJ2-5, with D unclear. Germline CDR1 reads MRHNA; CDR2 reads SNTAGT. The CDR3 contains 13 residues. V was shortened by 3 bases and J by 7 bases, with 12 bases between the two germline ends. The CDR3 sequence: CASSDNPFGTQYF. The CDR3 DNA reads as TGTGCCAGCAGTGATAACCCGTTCGGGACCCAGTACTTC.

CDR3 in DNA: TGTGCCAGCAGCATTAGACAGACGAACACCGGGGAGCTGTTTTTT. It specifies CASSIRQTNTGELFF. The genes are TRBV7-8 and TRBJ2-2; D possibly corresponds to TRBD1 (5 bases). The CDR3 is made up of 15 amino acids. The germline V gene has CDR1 SGHVS and CDR2 FQNEAQ. Trimming took off 5 bases at V and 0 bases at J, with 10 bases between the two ends.

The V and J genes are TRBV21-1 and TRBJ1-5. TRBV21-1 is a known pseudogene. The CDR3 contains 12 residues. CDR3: CASNPKRQPQHF. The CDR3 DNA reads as TGTGCCAGCAACCCAAAGCGTCAGCCCCAGCATTTT.

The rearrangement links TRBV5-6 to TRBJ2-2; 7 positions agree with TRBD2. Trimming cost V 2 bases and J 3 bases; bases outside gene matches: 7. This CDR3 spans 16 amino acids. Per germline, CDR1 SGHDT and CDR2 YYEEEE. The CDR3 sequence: CASSFPGSGDTGELFF. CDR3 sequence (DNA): TGTGCCAGCAGCTTTCCGGGAAGCGGGGACACCGGGGAGCTGTTTTTT.

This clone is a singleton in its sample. The CDR3 sequence is CASSQALLAGAAYEQYF. The CDR3 DNA follows: TGTGCCAGCAGCCAGGCCCTACTAGCGGGAGCTGCCTACGAGCAGTACTTC. This chain connects TRBV4-2 to TRBJ2-7; 11 bases fit TRBD2. Germline-derived CDR1 and CDR2 are LGHNA and YNFKEQ. Trimming removed 3 bases from V and 2 bases from J; junction bases left unmatched: 9. This CDR3 comprises 17 residues.

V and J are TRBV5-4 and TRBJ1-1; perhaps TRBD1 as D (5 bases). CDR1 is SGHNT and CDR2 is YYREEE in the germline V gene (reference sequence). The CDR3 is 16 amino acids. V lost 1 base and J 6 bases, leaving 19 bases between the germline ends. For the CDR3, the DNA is TGTGCCAGCAGCTTGAGGAAGGCAGCGGGGGAGGCTGAAGCTTTCTTT. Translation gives CASSLRKAAGEAEAFF.

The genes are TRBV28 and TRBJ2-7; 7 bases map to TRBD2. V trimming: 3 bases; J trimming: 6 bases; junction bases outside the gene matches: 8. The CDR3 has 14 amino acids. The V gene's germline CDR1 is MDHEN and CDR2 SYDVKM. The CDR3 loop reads CASSFWREKVEQYF. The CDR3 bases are TGTGCCAGCAGTTTCTGGCGGGAGAAGGTCGAGCAGTACTTC.

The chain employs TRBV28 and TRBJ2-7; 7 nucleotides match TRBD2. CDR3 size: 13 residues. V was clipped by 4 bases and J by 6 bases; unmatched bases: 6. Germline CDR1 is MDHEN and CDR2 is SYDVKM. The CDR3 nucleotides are TGTGCCAGCAGTTCTTCCCCGGGGGGCGAGCAGTACTTC. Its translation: CASSSSPGGEQYF.